This T cell receptor beta chain was identified in a study of blood T cell repertoires in COVID-19. In the original processing: It was from reference gene primer amplification that nucleated cell counts were estimated. Generated by immunoSEQ multiplex PCR, the TCRdb table keeps only in-frame clones and is missing some. That table gives V, J and clone size, and the DNA gave D and trimming. The sample has a few hundred thousand clones; around 82% are singletons. Germline CDR1 and CDR2: MNHNY and SVGAGI (reference sequence). The CDR3 is made up of 14 amino acids. J was trimmed by 7 bases and V by 5 bases; bases with no gene match: 10.

This receptor was taken from a woman in her 50s with acute or convalescent COVID-19. The rearrangement joins TRBV6-6 to TRBJ1-1, with 7 nucleotides matching TRBD1. The sample was peripheral blood. CDR3 sequence: CASSQAGQGGEAFF. The CDR3 nucleotides read TGTGCCAGCAGTCAAGCTGGGCAGGGGGGTGAAGCTTTCTTT.